The 13 T cell receptor beta chains below were found in one sample sequenced in a study of blood T cell repertoires in COVID-19 (TCRdb year 2020). The library was made by the immunoSEQ multiplex PCR assay. TCRdb took over this immuneACCESS table, retaining in-frame rearrangements with V and J assigned. Such tables are incomplete; in checked studies, under half of the missing clones stem from an unresolved V gene, and the remainder is unexplained. This sample lists around 260,000 clones; approximately 90% were detected once. The ten largest account for approximately 4% of the sample. Sequencing was done on a sample of peripheral blood. The receptors shown here come from a man in his late teens or twenties with active or convalescent COVID-19.

The CDR3 sequence is CASSLVGGGRYEQYF. CDR3 DNA: TGTGCCAGCAGCTTAGTTGGGGGCGGGAGGTACGAGCAGTACTTC. The chain recombines TRBV7-9 with TRBJ2-7; 8 nucleotides line up with TRBD2. J was trimmed by 4 bases and V by 1 base; bases with no gene match: 6. CDR1 and CDR2 from the germline V gene are SEHNR and FQNEAQ (reference sequence). CDR3 length: 15 amino acids.

The V gene is TRBV2, the J gene TRBJ1-2, with D perhaps matching TRBD1 (5 bases). Germline V gene sequence: CDR1 SNHLY, CDR2 FYNNEI. The CDR3 has 15 amino acids. Deletions cut 7 bases from V and 3 bases from J, with 18 bases between. Here the CDR3 DNA reads TGTGCCAGCATTAAGGGCGGACAAGCTTACTATGGCTACACCTTC. As protein: CASIKGGQAYYGYTF.

V usage is TRBV12-3 or TRBV12-4 and J usage is TRBJ1-2; D not certain. Trimming removed 6 bases at V and 8 bases at J, with 13 bases between. The CDR3 is 12 residues long. This chain's CDR3 is CASRFPTGGYTF. DNA for the CDR3: TGTGCCAGCAGGTTCCCAACGGGAGGCTACACCTTC.

This clone was seen a single time. The DNA for the CDR3 is TGCAGCGTTGAAGATCAACTAGTCATATACAATGAGCAGTTCTTC. This translates into CSVEDQLVIYNEQFF. The chain joins TRBV29-1 to TRBJ2-1, with D tentatively TRBD2 (5 bases). Germline V gene sequence: CDR1 SQVTM, CDR2 ANQGSEA. The CDR3 is 15 residues long. V lost 0 bases to trimming and J lost 4 bases, with 13 bases between them.

This clone has at least ten counts. The rearrangement joins TRBV15 to TRBJ2-3; 8 bases agree with TRBD1. Trimming cost V 0 bases and J 1 base; bases outside gene matches: 0. This CDR3 comprises 15 residues. Germline CDR1 LNHNV, CDR2 YYDKDF (reference sequence). CDR3 DNA sequence: TGTGCCACCAGCAGAGAGACAGGGGGCACAGATACGCAGTATTTT. Amino acid sequence: CATSRETGGTDTQYF.

To note about this clone: A junction boundary mismatches the germline segment, possibly from a read error. For the CDR3, the DNA is TGTGCCAGCAGTTCACAGGACTACGGCTACACCTTC. Translating gives CASSSQDYGYTF. This sequence joins TRBV28 and TRBJ1-2, with D maybe TRBD1 (5 bases). The CDR3 is made up of 12 amino acids. Per the germline V gene, CDR1 is MDHEN and CDR2 is SYDVKM.

This chain uses TRBV7-2 with TRBJ2-1, with 7 nucleotides matching TRBD2. The CDR3 runs to 17 residues. J was trimmed by 7 bases and V by 1 base; bases with no gene match: 13. Germline V gene lookup returns CDR1 SGHTA and CDR2 FQGNSA. CDR3 DNA: TGTGCCAGCAGCTTAGAATCGGCAGCCTACGGGAGGAATGAGCAGTTCTTC. Its protein product is CASSLESAAYGRNEQFF.

The chain couples TRBV5-5 to TRBJ2-3; D is ambiguous. Trimming removed 4 bases at V and 1 base at J, with 4 bases between. The length of the CDR3 is 12 residues. CDR1 and CDR2 (germline): SGHKS, YYEKEE (reference sequence). The chain's CDR3 is CASSVGTDTQYF. The CDR3 nucleotides read TGTGCCAGCAGCGTCGGCACAGATACGCAGTATTTT.

There are a few counts of this clone. CDR3 sequence: CASGYTSGRHNEQFF. The CDR3, as DNA: TGCGCCAGCGGGTACACTAGCGGGAGGCACAATGAGCAGTTCTTC. The V gene is TRBV5-1, the J gene TRBJ2-1; 12 bases align to TRBD2. Germline V gene sequence: CDR1 SGHRS, CDR2 YFSETQ. With V trimmed by 7 bases and J by 5 bases, 7 bases remained unmatched. The CDR3 loop spans 15 amino acids.

V gene TRBV9 combines with J gene TRBJ1-2; 7 positions match TRBD1. Looked up from germline, CDR1 is SGDLS and CDR2 is YYNGEE. The V segment lost 3 bases and the J segment 6 bases; nucleotides outside the gene matches: 8. This CDR3 has 14 residues. CDR3 residues: CASSALSRGDGYTF. The CDR3 DNA reads TGTGCCAGCAGCGCCCTCTCCAGGGGGGATGGCTACACCTTC. Filled out from reference TRBV9 and TRBJ1-2, the complete variable domain reads DSGVTQTPKHLITATGQRVTLRCSPRSGDLSVYWYQQSLDQGLQFLIQYYNGEERAKGNILERFSAQQFPDLHSELNLSSLELGDSALYFCASSALSRGDGYTFGSGTRLTVV.

The V call is TRBV4-1, the J call TRBJ1-2; 8 bases are a match to TRBD1. Unmatched junction bases numbered 3, after V lost 1 base and J lost 8 bases. The germline gives CDR1 MGHRA, CDR2 YSYEKL. The CDR3 is 13 amino acids. CDR3 nucleotides: TGCGCCAGCAGCCAAGGACAGGGGACCGGCTACACCTTC. Translated: CASSQGQGTGYTF.

The rearrangement links TRBV13 to TRBJ2-7; D call uncertain. This CDR3 region has 15 residues. V was cut by 2 bases and J by 3 bases, with 14 bases left in between. The germline CDR1 and CDR2 sequences are PRHDT and FYEKMQ (reference sequence). The DNA of the CDR3 is TGTGCCAGCAGCTTAAGCCAAGAGGTTCACTACGAGCAGTACTTC. Translation gives CASSLSQEVHYEQYF.

The genes are TRBV4-3 and TRBJ2-1; 9 nucleotides match TRBD2. Germline assignment: CDR1 LGHNA and CDR2 YSLEER. V was clipped by 4 bases and J by 7 bases; unmatched bases: 5. This CDR3 region has 14 residues. The CDR3 nucleotides read TGCGCCAGCAGCCCAGCGGGAGGTATAAATGAGCAGTTCTTC. This encodes CASSPAGGINEQFF.